Sequencing of this T cell receptor (beta chain) was carried out in a study of cytomegalovirus exposure and HLA in healthy donors. Data came from immunoSEQ multiplex PCR; TCRdb stores just in-frame clones and leaves some out. Of some 170,000 clones listed, about 87% are singletons. Germline CDR1 and CDR2: SGDLS and YYNGEE. There are 14 residues in the CDR3. V was clipped by 0 bases and J by 11 bases, with 17 bases between them. Sequenced input: PBMCs. This receptor was taken from a woman aged 25-40 years in good health and CMV-seronegative. V usage is TRBV9 and J usage is TRBJ1-1; TRBD1 is a possible D gene (6 bases). CDR3 loop: CASSVAGGAAGAFF. The CDR3 DNA sequence: TGTGCCAGCAGCGTAGCGGGGGGCGCGGCTGGGGCTTTCTTT.